Listed below are T cell receptor beta chains from one sample, sequenced in a study of blood T cell repertoires in COVID-19. TCRdb's table, derived via immunoSEQ multiplex PCR, lists solely in-frame clones and lacks some. The data contain around 250,000 clones, approximately 90% of them singletons. Sequencing input: PBMCs or T cells enriched from blood (not recorded which). The source of these receptors is a woman in her thirties with acute COVID-19. Each CDR3 is given with its conserved first and last residue. Fields, in order: V gene, D gene, J gene, clone size, CDR3 length, CDR3 protein, CDR3 DNA. D genes are given only for firm matches. Size is omitted from some rows. Given values are once, few, many or a class for expanded clones.

V: TRBV13; D: TRBD2; J: TRBJ2-7; size: few; length: 16; CDR3: CASSLGLAGEVYEQYF; DNA: TGTGCCAGCAGCCTGGGACTAGCGGGAGAGGTTTACGAGCAGTACTTC
V: TRBV11-3; D: TRBD2; J: TRBJ2-3; size: .; length: 16; CDR3: CASSSAREGVTDTQYF; DNA: TGTGCCAGCAGCTCAGCGCGGGAGGGCGTCACAGATACGCAGTATTTT
V: TRBV5-1; D: TRBD2; J: TRBJ2-7; size: .; length: 17; CDR3: CASSLGASGRRGHEQYF; DNA: TGCGCCAGCAGCTTGGGGGCTAGCGGGAGAAGGGGTCACGAGCAGTACTTC
V: TRBV5-6; D: .; J: TRBJ1-3; size: .; length: 14; CDR3: CASRQYNSGNTIYF; DNA: TGTGCCAGCAGACAATATAACTCTGGAAACACCATATATTTT
V: TRBV28; D: .; J: TRBJ1-2; size: .; length: 16; CDR3: CASSLGRPITNYGYTF; DNA: TGTGCCAGCAGTTTGGGCAGGCCTATTACTAACTATGGCTACACCTTC
V: TRBV6-6; D: .; J: TRBJ1-2; size: .; length: 13; CDR3: CASWLGSFYGYTF; DNA: TGTGCCAGCTGGCTGGGCAGCTTCTATGGCTACACCTTC
V: TRBV4-1; D: .; J: TRBJ2-3; size: .; length: 13; CDR3: CASSQDLTDTQYF; DNA: TGCGCCAGCAGCCAAGACTTGACAGATACGCAGTATTTT
V: TRBV18; D: .; J: TRBJ2-3; size: .; length: 15; CDR3: CASSPQWEAGDTQYF; DNA: TGTGCCAGCTCACCACAGTGGGAGGCCGGAGATACGCAGTATTTT
V: TRBV7-9; D: .; J: TRBJ2-5; size: .; length: 14; CDR3: CASSPSEIQETQYF; DNA: TGTGCCAGCAGTCCCTCGGAGATCCAAGAGACCCAGTACTTC
V: TRBV4-1; D: .; J: TRBJ2-3; size: .; length: 15; CDR3: CASSQADQGGGTQYF; DNA: TGCGCCAGCAGCCAAGCTGACCAGGGGGGAGGAACGCAGTATTTT
V: TRBV7-9; D: .; J: TRBJ2-3; size: .; length: 16; CDR3: CASTRLAGSSTDTQYF; DNA: TGTGCCAGCACCAGACTGGCGGGCAGTAGCACAGATACGCAGTATTTT
V: TRBV30; D: .; J: TRBJ2-5; size: .; length: 13; CDR3: CAWRTLVVETQYF; DNA: TGTGCCTGGAGGACACTAGTAGTTGAGACCCAGTACTTC
V: TRBV7-9; D: TRBD1; J: TRBJ2-5; size: once; length: 16; CDR3: CASSLSPEDRAETQYF; DNA: TGTGCCAGCAGCCTCAGCCCTGAGGACAGGGCAGAGACCCAGTACTTC
V: TRBV27; D: .; J: TRBJ1-1; size: .; length: 13; CDR3: CASSTGMNTEAFF; DNA: TGTGCCAGCAGTACAGGGATGAACACTGAAGCTTTCTTT
V: TRBV6-5; D: .; J: TRBJ2-7; size: .; length: 13; CDR3: CASRTRGRNEQYF; DNA: TGTGCCAGCAGAACAAGGGGTCGGAACGAGCAGTACTTC
V: TRBV21-1; D: .; J: TRBJ2-3; size: .; length: 17; CDR3: CASSNPGDSQSTDTQYF; DNA: TGTGCCAGCAGCAACCCAGGGGACAGTCAAAGCACAGATACGCAGTATTTT
V: TRBV5-1; D: TRBD1; J: TRBJ2-2; size: few; length: 15; CDR3: CASSFRGSNTGELFF; DNA: TGCGCCAGCAGCTTCAGGGGGAGTAACACCGGGGAGCTGTTTTTT
V: TRBV18; D: .; J: TRBJ2-5; size: .; length: 14; CDR3: CASSRIGRGETQYF; DNA: TGTGCCAGCTCCCGCATAGGGAGGGGGGAGACCCAGTACTTC
V: TRBV3-1/TRBV3-2; D: .; J: TRBJ1-1; size: .; length: 16; CDR3: CASSQEGVRGNTEAFF; DNA: TGTGCCAGCAGCCAAGAAGGAGTAAGGGGAAACACTGAAGCTTTCTTT
V: TRBV19; D: .; J: TRBJ2-2; size: .; length: 16; CDR3: CASSLPGWRGTGELFF; DNA: TGTGCCAGTAGTCTCCCTGGTTGGAGGGGCACCGGGGAGCTGTTTTTT
V: TRBV27; D: .; J: TRBJ2-1; size: .; length: 16; CDR3: CASSHPTPSSYNEQFF; DNA: TGTGCCAGCAGTCACCCGACACCAAGCTCCTACAATGAGCAGTTCTTC
V: TRBV6-6; D: .; J: TRBJ1-5; size: .; length: 15; CDR3: CASSYSMEGHQPQHF; DNA: TGTGCCAGCAGTTACTCGATGGAGGGCCATCAGCCCCAGCATTTT
V: TRBV10-3; D: .; J: TRBJ2-3; size: .; length: 11; CDR3: CAILGTDTQYF; DNA: TGTGCCATCCTAGGCACAGATACGCAGTATTTT
V: TRBV3-1/TRBV3-2; D: TRBD1; J: TRBJ2-7; size: .; length: 18; CDR3: CASSPRPGTGIGHYEQYF; DNA: TGTGCCAGCAGCCCGCGTCCCGGGACAGGGATAGGCCACTACGAGCAGTACTTC
V: TRBV28; D: .; J: TRBJ1-1; size: .; length: 13; CDR3: CASSTPRVPEAFF; DNA: TGTGCCAGCAGTACCCCCCGGGTACCTGAAGCTTTCTTT
V: TRBV7-6; D: TRBD2; J: TRBJ2-7; size: .; length: 14; CDR3: CASASGSTSYEQYF; DNA: TGTGCCAGCGCCAGCGGGAGTACTTCCTACGAGCAGTACTTC
V: TRBV27; D: TRBD2; J: TRBJ2-7; size: .; length: 15; CDR3: CASSPQAGGIAEQYF; DNA: TGTGCCAGCAGTCCTCAAGCGGGAGGAATCGCCGAGCAGTACTTC
V: TRBV27; D: TRBD1; J: TRBJ1-4; size: .; length: 14; CDR3: CASSLEGTGGKLFF; DNA: TGTGCCAGCAGTCTAGAGGGGACAGGAGGAAAACTGTTTTTT
V: TRBV9; D: TRBD2; J: TRBJ2-2; size: .; length: 17; CDR3: CASSVGGLAGVTGELFF; DNA: TGTGCCAGCAGCGTAGGTGGCCTAGCGGGAGTTACCGGGGAGCTGTTTTTT